The 3 T cell receptor beta chains presented below share a single source sample, sequenced in a study of shared clonotypes between healthy human individuals. Measured with immunoSEQ multiplex PCR; TCRdb has only the in-frame clones, and not every one. The sample includes fewer than 650,000 clones, over 60% seen only once; the top ten take approximately 12%. The sequencing input was PBMCs. The receptor set was obtained from a woman in her forties in good health. Some clones in this sample may be carry-over from other donors' samples.

The rearrangement joins TRBV9 to TRBJ2-1; D gene ambiguous. Germline CDR1 is SGDLS and CDR2 is YYNGEE. The CDR3 spans 15 residues. The V end was cut by 4 bases, the J end by 0 bases, with 11 bases between. CDR3: CASSQDPYSYNEQFF. CDR3 coding DNA: TGTGCCAGCAGCCAGGATCCGTACTCCTACAATGAGCAGTTCTTC.

The chain is built from TRBV28 and TRBJ1-6, with D maybe TRBD1 (5 bases). V was clipped by 7 bases and J by 8 bases, with 9 bases between them. The CDR3 is made up of 12 amino acids. Germline assignment: CDR1 MDHEN and CDR2 SYDVKM. The CDR3 coding sequence is TGTGCCAGCACCGCAGGGTATTCACCCCTCCACTTT. Encoded protein: CASTAGYSPLHF.

The V and J genes are TRBV28 and TRBJ1-2, with D hard to call. The CDR3 is 14 amino acids. Per the germline V gene, CDR1 is MDHEN and CDR2 is SYDVKM. V lost 5 bases to trimming and J lost 4 bases, with 14 bases between them. The CDR3, as DNA: TGTGCCAGCAGTCTCTTAGACATGGCCTATGGCTACACCTTC. Residues: CASSLLDMAYGYTF.